The 27 T cell receptor beta chains reported below all come from one sample, sequenced in a study of regulatory T cells in long-lasting Graves disease. Time point indicated: newly diagnosed GD, antithyroid drugs for less than 3 months. The TCR library was made from RNA that had been extracted from PBMCs in TRIzol. In building TCR beta libraries, iRepertoire HTBI primers were used together with Arm-PCR of CDR3 regions. TCRdb re-derived calls from the multiplex PCR reads in MiXCR, one entry per CDR3 protein. The top ten clones hold 15% to 20% of a sample with hundreds of thousands of distinct CDR3 sequences, 15% to 20% of them seen once. The data were also submitted as part of a second study, on T cells in Graves' hyperthyroidism and ophthalmopathy.

This specimen was peripheral blood mononuclear cells (PBMCs), taken at new diagnosis, from a patient treated with antithyroid drugs. The origin of the receptors is a woman aged 25 to 39 with Graves disease.

This clonotype has a handful of counts. The rearrangement links TRBV6-1 to TRBJ2-4; D is ambiguous. V shed 3 bases and J shed 4 bases, with 13 bases lying between them. The CDR3 is 15 amino acids. Germline V CDR1 and CDR2: MNHNS, SASEGT. The CDR3 DNA is TGTGCCAGCAGTGAGAGTCCCGACGGGAAAAACATTCAGTACTTC. This sequence encodes CASSESPDGKNIQYF.

This rearrangement joins TRBV7-9 to TRBJ2-1; 12 nucleotides agree with TRBD2. V was clipped by 5 bases and J by 6 bases; unmatched bases: 11. Germline V gene data show CDR1 as SEHNR and CDR2 as FQNEAQ (reference sequence). The CDR3 contains 17 residues. In DNA, the CDR3 is TGTGCCAGCAGCCGAAAACAGACTAGCGGGAGAGGCAATGAGCAGTTCTTC. Protein sequence: CASSRKQTSGRGNEQFF.

Remarks on this clonotype: A much larger clonotype is one base distant, so this may be a read error. The rearrangement uses TRBV6-5 and TRBJ1-4; D ambiguous. Germline assignment: CDR1 MNHEY and CDR2 SVGAGI. There are 13 residues in the CDR3. V shed 2 bases and J shed 0 bases, with 1 base lying between them. DNA of the CDR3: TGTGCCAGCAGTTACGCAACTAATGAAAAACTGTTTTTT. Its protein is CASSYATNEKLFF.

This clonotype has only a few counts. This chain uses TRBV12-3 or TRBV12-4 with TRBJ1-5; unclear D gene. V lost 4 bases and J 4 bases, leaving 17 bases between the germline ends. The CDR3 length is 16 residues. CDR3 sequence (DNA): TGTGCCAGCAGTTGGTTGCAGGCGGAAGGGAATCAGCCCCAGCATTTT. As protein: CASSWLQAEGNQPQHF.

The chain carries TRBV6-5 and TRBJ2-7; tentative D call: TRBD2 (5 bases). The CDR3 length is 17 residues. V lost 0 bases and J lost 7, with 22 bases in between. CDR1 and CDR2 (germline): MNHEY, SVGAGI. CDR3 sequence (DNA): TGTGCCAGCAGTTACTCGGGTGGGCCGGGAAGCCGGTGGGAGCAGTACTTC. It translates to CASSYSGGPGSRWEQYF.

CDR3 bases: TGTGCCTGGAGTGTACAAGGGTCCCCAGATACGCAGTATTTT. Residues: CAWSVQGSPDTQYF. This rearrangement joins TRBV30 to TRBJ2-3; D uncertain. CDR1 is GTSNPN and CDR2 is SVGIG in the germline V gene (reference sequence). The CDR3 length is 14 residues. V was cut by 0 bases and J by 4 bases, with 11 bases left in between.

At least ten counts were recorded for this clonotype. This sequence joins TRBV5-1 and TRBJ1-1; 7 bases match TRBD1. The CDR3 is 16 residues long. Germline CDR1 SGHRS, CDR2 YFSETQ. V lost 0 bases to trimming and J lost 5 bases; unmatched junction nucleotides: 10. CDR3 residues: CASSLGPDRVGTEAFF. CDR3 nucleotides: TGCGCCAGCAGCTTGGGACCCGACAGGGTTGGAACTGAAGCTTTCTTT.

This sequence joins TRBV3-1 and TRBJ2-1; 7 nucleotides line up with TRBD2. V lost 0 bases to trimming and J lost 4 bases; unmatched junction nucleotides: 6. The CDR3 loop spans 16 amino acids. In germline, CDR1 is LGHDT, CDR2 YNNKEL (reference sequence). The CDR3 DNA sequence: TGTGCCAGCAGCCAAGAGTATGCTAGCGGATACAATGAGCAGTTCTTC. This codes for CASSQEYASGYNEQFF.

A word on this clonotype: Possible read error: a much larger clone is one base away. The chain employs TRBV20-1 and TRBJ1-1; D gene unclear. Looked up from germline, CDR1 is DFQATT and CDR2 is SNEGSKA (reference sequence). The germline V and J ends were trimmed by 4 bases and 13 bases, with 22 bases remaining between them. The length of the CDR3 is 13 residues. The CDR3 here is CSATRLEIVTVFF. Here the CDR3 DNA reads TGCAGTGCTACCAGGTTGGAAATCGTTACGGTTTTCTTT.

This clonotype came up many times. This chain connects TRBV5-1 to TRBJ2-1; D may correspond to TRBD1 or TRBD2 (5 bases each). The CDR3 has 14 amino acids. Trimming removed 3 bases from V and 9 bases from J, with 16 bases in between. CDR1 and CDR2 (germline): SGHRS, YFSETQ. CDR3 sequence: CASSWGTGESEQFF. The CDR3 DNA reads as TGCGCCAGCAGCTGGGGGACCGGCGAAAGTGAGCAGTTCTTC.

This clonotype was detected a few times. This chain uses TRBV10-1 with TRBJ2-2; D might be TRBD2 (6 bases). Germline CDR1 and CDR2: WNHNN and SYGVQD (reference sequence). The CDR3 loop spans 14 amino acids. V lost 8 bases and J lost 1, with 11 bases in between. DNA for the CDR3: TGCGCCAGCGGACGCGGGATGAACACCGGGGAGCTGTTTTTT. It encodes CASGRGMNTGELFF.

The chain recombines TRBV18 with TRBJ1-4; 8 nucleotides match TRBD1. Germline trimming cut 3 bases from V and 4 bases from J; bases unmatched to any gene: 4. The CDR3 length is 15 residues. From germline, CDR1 is KGHSH and CDR2 LQKENI. CDR3 nucleotides: TGTGCCAGCTCACCTACAGGGGGGCTTAATGAAAAACTGTTTTTT. It specifies CASSPTGGLNEKLFF.

The chain couples TRBV11-1 to TRBJ1-4; D gene uncertain. Trimming shortened V by 3 bases and J by 8 bases, and 16 bases separated the two germline ends. Germline V lookup: CDR1 SGHAT, CDR2 FQDESV (reference sequence). The CDR3 totals 15 residues. The CDR3 sequence: CASSFERQAVEKLFF. CDR3 in DNA: TGTGCCAGCAGCTTCGAGAGGCAGGCAGTGGAAAAACTGTTTTTT.

The rearrangement uses TRBV28 and TRBJ2-1; possibly TRBD1 or TRBD2 for D (6 bases each). The CDR3 loop spans 15 amino acids. Germline lookup yields CDR1 MDHEN and CDR2 SYDVKM. V was trimmed by 8 bases and J by 0 bases, leaving 14 bases between them. CDR3 amino acids: CASGGGHHSYNEQFF. Written as DNA, the CDR3 is TGTGCCAGCGGAGGGGGGCACCACTCCTACAATGAGCAGTTCTTC.

This clonotype was counted only a few times. The chain combines TRBV7-2 with TRBJ1-2; 7 bases are a match to TRBD1. The CDR3 has 15 amino acids. Germline V CDR1 and CDR2: SGHTA, FQGNSA. The V segment lost 7 bases and the J segment 4 bases; nucleotides outside the gene matches: 12. Here the CDR3 reads CASTPGQTLLYGYTF. CDR3 nucleotides: TGTGCCAGCACCCCGGGACAGACCCTCCTCTATGGCTACACCTTC. The whole variable domain, remainder taken from reference TRBV7-2 and TRBJ1-2, is GAGVSQSPSNKVTEKGKDVELRCDPISGHTALYWYRQSLGQGLEFLIYFQGNSAPDKSGLPSDRFSAERTGGSVSTLTIQRTQQEDSAVYLCASTPGQTLLYGYTFGSGTRLTVV.

V is TRBV12-5 and J is TRBJ1-1; no clear D gene. In germline, CDR1 is LGHNT, CDR2 FRNRAP. Trimming took 3 bases from V and 3 from J, leaving 8 bases between them. The CDR3 runs to 13 residues. The CDR3 is CASGLREDTEAFF. The CDR3 DNA sequence: TGTGCTAGTGGTTTACGGGAGGACACTGAAGCTTTCTTT.

This clonotype has only a few counts. This sequence joins TRBV7-2 and TRBJ2-1; D not certain. Trimming shortened V by 5 bases and J by 2 bases, and 13 bases separated the two germline ends. CDR1 is SGHTA and CDR2 is FQGNSA in the germline V gene. This CDR3 has 15 amino acids. The CDR3 DNA reads TGTGCCAGCAGCCTTCGGGCATCCCCCTACAATGAGCAGTTCTTC. This sequence encodes CASSLRASPYNEQFF.

This clonotype was observed a handful of times. The gene calls are TRBV5-6 and TRBJ2-7, with a possible D match to TRBD2 (5 bases). CDR3 size: 14 residues. Trimming removed 1 base at V and 4 bases at J, with 12 bases between. CDR1 and CDR2 (germline): SGHDT, YYEEEE. The CDR3 loop is CASSLRGLFYEQYF. CDR3 DNA sequence: TGTGCCAGCAGCTTGCGCGGACTTTTTTACGAGCAGTACTTC.

This clonotype was detected many times. V is TRBV6-5 and J is TRBJ1-1; D unresolved. The V and J ends lost 4 bases and 1 base respectively, with 10 bases between them. The length of the CDR3 is 14 residues. Germline-derived CDR1 and CDR2 are MNHEY and SVGAGI. Here the CDR3 reads CASSSTDWNTEAFF. CDR3 DNA sequence: TGTGCCAGCAGTTCTACAGACTGGAACACTGAAGCTTTCTTT.

At least ten counts were recorded for this clonotype. V and J are TRBV28 and TRBJ1-5; D possibly corresponds to TRBD1 (6 bases). This CDR3 comprises 15 residues. Germline V gene lookup returns CDR1 MDHEN and CDR2 SYDVKM. V was trimmed by 3 bases and J by 4 bases, leaving 13 bases between them. The chain's CDR3 is CASSFESRGNQPQHF. CDR3 DNA: TGTGCCAGCAGTTTTGAGTCTAGGGGGAATCAGCCCCAGCATTTT.

This clonotype was found a few times. The chain is built from TRBV6-2 or TRBV6-3 and TRBJ1-5; TRBD1 might be the D (5 bases). The V gene lost 0 bases and the J gene lost 10 bases, with 13 bases spanning the gap. Germline values: CDR1 MNHEY, CDR2 SVGEGT. The CDR3 has 14 residues. In DNA, the CDR3 is TGTGCCAGCAGTTACTCGGGACTACAGGCCCCCCAGCATTTT. This encodes CASSYSGLQAPQHF.

In its sample, this clonotype was seen many times. V gene TRBV7-3 combines with J gene TRBJ1-6, with 11 positions matching TRBD1. The V and J ends lost 5 bases and 7 bases, in that order; junction bases with no gene match: 1. The CDR3 is 14 amino acids. Germline loops: CDR1 SGHTA, CDR2 FQGTGA. The DNA for the CDR3 is TGTGCCAGCAGCCGGGACAGGGGGAATTCACCCCTCCACTTT. Translating gives CASSRDRGNSPLHF.

The chain carries TRBV28 and TRBJ1-5; tentative D call: TRBD1 (6 bases). Germline CDR1 and CDR2: MDHEN and SYDVKM. The CDR3 runs to 15 residues. V was clipped by 3 bases and J by 9 bases, with 18 bases between them. The CDR3 loop reads CASSLGGGAPRPQHF. In nucleotides, the CDR3 is TGTGCCAGCAGTTTGGGTGGGGGGGCCCCCCGGCCCCAGCATTTT.

This clonotype was detected only a few times. This sequence joins TRBV9 and TRBJ1-1, with D possibly matching TRBD1 (5 bases). The V end lost 4 bases, the J end lost 0 bases, and 13 bases lay between the germline ends. This CDR3 region has 15 residues. Germline V lookup: CDR1 SGDLS, CDR2 YYNGEE. The CDR3 sequence: CASSPQSGLNTEAFF. CDR3 bases: TGTGCCAGCAGCCCTCAATCGGGGCTGAACACTGAAGCTTTCTTT.

This CDR3 is CAISESWKQYF. CDR3 nucleotide sequence: TGTGCCATCAGTGAGTCGTGGAAGCAGTACTTC. This rearrangement joins TRBV10-3 to TRBJ2-7; D remains ambiguous. The CDR3 length is 11 residues. The germline V gene has CDR1 ENHRY and CDR2 SYGVKD. Trimming took off 0 bases at V and 8 bases at J, with 5 bases between the two ends.

There are a few counts of this clonotype. The chain is built from TRBV6-9 and TRBJ2-1; the match to TRBD2 covers 7 bases. CDR3 length: 14 amino acids. Unmatched junction bases numbered 8, after V lost 4 bases and J lost 8 bases. The germline V gene encodes CDR1 MNHGY and CDR2 SVAAGI. The CDR3: CASSSVGGSDEQFF. The DNA of the CDR3 is TGTGCCAGCAGTTCCGTAGGCGGGAGCGATGAGCAGTTCTTC.

The chain employs TRBV7-9 and TRBJ2-3, with TRBD1 matching over 8 bases. The CDR3 has 12 residues. The junction had 1 base not matched to a gene; V was cut back by 10 bases and J by 1 base. Germline CDR1 reads SEHNR; CDR2 reads FQNEAQ (reference sequence). The DNA for the CDR3 is TGTGCCACACAGGGGGGCACAGATACGCAGTATTTT. Translation gives CATQGGTDTQYF.